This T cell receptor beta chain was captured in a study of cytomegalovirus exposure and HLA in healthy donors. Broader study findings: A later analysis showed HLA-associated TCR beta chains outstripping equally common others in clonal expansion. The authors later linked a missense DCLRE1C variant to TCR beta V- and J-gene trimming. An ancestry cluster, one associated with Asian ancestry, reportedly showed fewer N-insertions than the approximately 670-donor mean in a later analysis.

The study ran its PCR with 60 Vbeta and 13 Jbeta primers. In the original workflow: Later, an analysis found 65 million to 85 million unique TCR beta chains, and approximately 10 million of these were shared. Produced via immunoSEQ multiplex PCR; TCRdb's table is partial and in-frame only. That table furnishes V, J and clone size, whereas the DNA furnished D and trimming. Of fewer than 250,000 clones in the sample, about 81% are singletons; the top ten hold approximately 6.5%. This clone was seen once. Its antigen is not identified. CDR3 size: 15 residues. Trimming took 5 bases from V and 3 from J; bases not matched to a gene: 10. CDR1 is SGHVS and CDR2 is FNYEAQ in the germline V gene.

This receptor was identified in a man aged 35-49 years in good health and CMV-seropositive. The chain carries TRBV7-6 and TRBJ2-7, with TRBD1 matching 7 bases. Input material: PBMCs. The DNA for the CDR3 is TGTGCCAGCAGCCCCGGACAGGCTATTATCTACGAGCAGTACTTC. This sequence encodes CASSPGQAIIYEQYF.